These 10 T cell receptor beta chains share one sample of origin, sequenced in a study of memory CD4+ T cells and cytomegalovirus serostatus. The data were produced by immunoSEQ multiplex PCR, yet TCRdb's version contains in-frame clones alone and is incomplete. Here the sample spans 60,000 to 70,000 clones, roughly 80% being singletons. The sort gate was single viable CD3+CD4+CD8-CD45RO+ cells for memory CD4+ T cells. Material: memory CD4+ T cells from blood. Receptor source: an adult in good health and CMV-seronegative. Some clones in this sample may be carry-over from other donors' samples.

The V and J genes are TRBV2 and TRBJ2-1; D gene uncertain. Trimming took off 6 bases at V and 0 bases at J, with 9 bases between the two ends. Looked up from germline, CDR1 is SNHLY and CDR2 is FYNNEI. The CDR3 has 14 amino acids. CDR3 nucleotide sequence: TGTGCCAGCAGAGACTCGAGCTCCTACAATGAGCAGTTCTTC. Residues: CASRDSSSYNEQFF.

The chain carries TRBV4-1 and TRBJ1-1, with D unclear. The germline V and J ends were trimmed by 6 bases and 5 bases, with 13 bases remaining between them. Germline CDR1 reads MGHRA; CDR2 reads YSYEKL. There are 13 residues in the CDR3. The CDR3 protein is CASRNLAATEAFF. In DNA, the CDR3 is TGCGCCAGCAGGAATCTAGCGGCTACTGAAGCTTTCTTT.

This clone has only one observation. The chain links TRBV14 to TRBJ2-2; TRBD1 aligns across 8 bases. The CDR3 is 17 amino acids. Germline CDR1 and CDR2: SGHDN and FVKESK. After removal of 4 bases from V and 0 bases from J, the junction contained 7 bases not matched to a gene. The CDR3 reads CASSPWDRRANTGELFF. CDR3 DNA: TGTGCCAGCAGCCCTTGGGACAGGAGAGCGAACACCGGGGAGCTGTTTTTT.

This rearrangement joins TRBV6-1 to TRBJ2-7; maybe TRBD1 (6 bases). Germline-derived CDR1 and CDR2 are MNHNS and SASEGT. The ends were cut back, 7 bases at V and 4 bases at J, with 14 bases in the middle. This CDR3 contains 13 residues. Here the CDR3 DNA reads TGTGCCAGCAAAACCGGGACAAAGTACGAGCAGTACTTC. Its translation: CASKTGTKYEQYF.

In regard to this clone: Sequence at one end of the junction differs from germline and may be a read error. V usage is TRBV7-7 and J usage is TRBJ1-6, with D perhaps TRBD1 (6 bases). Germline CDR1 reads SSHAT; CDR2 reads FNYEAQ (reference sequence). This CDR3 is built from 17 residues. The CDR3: CASSLEGGSGSNSPLHF. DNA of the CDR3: TGTGCTAGCAGCTTAGAGGGGGGTTCAGGCTCAAATTCACCCCTCCACTTT.

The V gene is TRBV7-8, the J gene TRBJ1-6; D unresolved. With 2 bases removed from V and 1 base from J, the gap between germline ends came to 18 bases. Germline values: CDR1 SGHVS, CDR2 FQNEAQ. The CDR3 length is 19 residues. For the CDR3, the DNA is TGTGCCAGCAGCTTACTCTCCGTTTCGGGGATGTCCTATAATTCACCCCTCCACTTT. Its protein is CASSLLSVSGMSYNSPLHF. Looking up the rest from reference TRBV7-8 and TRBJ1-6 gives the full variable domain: GAGVSQSPRYKVAKRGQDVALRCDPISGHVSLFWYQQALGQGPEFLTYFQNEAQLDKSGLPSDRFFAERPEGSVSTLKIQRTQQEDSAVYLCASSLLSVSGMSYNSPLHFGNGTRLTVT.

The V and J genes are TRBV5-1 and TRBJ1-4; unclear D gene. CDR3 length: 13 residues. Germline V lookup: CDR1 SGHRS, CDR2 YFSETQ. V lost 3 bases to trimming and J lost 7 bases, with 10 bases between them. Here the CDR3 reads CASSSEMGEKLFF. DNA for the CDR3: TGCGCCAGCAGCTCTGAGATGGGTGAAAAACTGTTTTTT.

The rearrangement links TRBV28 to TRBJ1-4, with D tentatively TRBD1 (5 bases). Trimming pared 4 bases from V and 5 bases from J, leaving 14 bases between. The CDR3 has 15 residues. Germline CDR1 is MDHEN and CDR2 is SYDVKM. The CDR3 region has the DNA TGTGCCAGCAGTTCACGTCCCGGGGCCAATGAAAAACTGTTTTTT. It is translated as CASSSRPGANEKLFF.

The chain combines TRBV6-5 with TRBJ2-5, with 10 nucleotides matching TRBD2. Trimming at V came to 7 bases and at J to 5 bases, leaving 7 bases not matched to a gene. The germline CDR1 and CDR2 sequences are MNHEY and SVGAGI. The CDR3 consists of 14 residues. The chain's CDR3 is CASTPPGLAETQYF. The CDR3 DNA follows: TGTGCCAGCACTCCGCCGGGACTAGCGGAGACCCAGTACTTC.

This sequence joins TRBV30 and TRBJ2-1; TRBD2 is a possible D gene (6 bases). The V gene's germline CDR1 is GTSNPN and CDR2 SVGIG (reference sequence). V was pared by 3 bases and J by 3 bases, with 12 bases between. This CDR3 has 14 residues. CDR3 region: CAWRGRRLYNEQFF. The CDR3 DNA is TGTGCCTGGAGGGGGAGGCGTCTCTACAATGAGCAGTTCTTC.